The rows below give T cell receptor beta chains drawn from one sample of a study of control samples from healthy donors and cancer patients. The protocol was immunoSEQ multiplex PCR, while the TCRdb copy is restricted to in-frame clones and leaves out a portion. The table lists 150,000 to 200,000 clones, around 91% of them singletons, with over 1.1% in the top ten. Source material: blood. These receptor sequences come from a woman aged 45-59 years in good health. Both conserved end residues are part of each CDR3. D genes are given only for firm matches. Part of the rows lack a size; the others show once, few, many or a class for expanded clones.

v_call	d_call	clone_size	j_call	cdr3_nt	cdr3_aa
TRBV6-5	NA	NA	TRBJ1-1	TGTGCCAGCAGTTCACCGACATATGAAGCTTTCTTT	CASSSPTYEAFF
TRBV20-1	TRBD1	NA	TRBJ1-2	TGCAGTGTCGACAGGGGTGATGGCTACACCTTC	CSVDRGDGYTF
TRBV30	NA	NA	TRBJ1-1	TGTGCCTGGAGTATCCAAGGGACGGTCGCGGGCACTGAAGCTTTCTTT	CAWSIQGTVAGTEAFF
TRBV6-5	NA	NA	TRBJ1-4	TGTGCCAGCAGTTACTCGATAAACCTCCCTATTGAAAAACTGTTTTTT	CASSYSINLPIEKLFF
TRBV28	NA	NA	TRBJ2-4	TGTGCCAGCAGGGGGGCCAAAAACATTCAGTACTTC	CASRGAKNIQYF
TRBV18	NA	few	TRBJ1-2	TGTGCCAGCTCACCACCCGGCGGCGCAGGAGTCTACACCTTC	CASSPPGGAGVYTF
TRBV28	NA	NA	TRBJ2-3	TGTGCCAGCAGTTCCACAGATACGCAGTATTTT	CASSSTDTQYF
TRBV5-3	NA	NA	TRBJ2-1	TGTGCCAGAAGCTTCCAACGGTTTGTCAGCAACAATGAGCAGTTCTTC	CARSFQRFVSNNEQFF
TRBV5-1	NA	NA	TRBJ1-4	TGCGCCAGCAGCCCCTGGGGCAGGGCAAGCGGACTGTTTTTT	CASSPWGRASGLFF
TRBV7-2	NA	NA	TRBJ2-7	TGTGCCAGCAGCTTATCGGCTACCCTAGCCTACGAGCAGTACTTC	CASSLSATLAYEQYF
TRBV28	TRBD1	NA	TRBJ2-7	TGTGCCAGCAGCATTCCGGGACAGGCGGCATACGAGCAGTACTTC	CASSIPGQAAYEQYF
TRBV11-2	TRBD1	NA	TRBJ2-7	TGTGCCAGCAGCTTTGGGACAGGGGGACCCTACGAGCAGTACTTC	CASSFGTGGPYEQYF
TRBV28	NA	once	TRBJ1-4	TGTGCCAGCAGTTTCCCCGGGACTGAAAAACTGTTTTTT	CASSFPGTEKLFF
TRBV7-2	NA	NA	TRBJ2-7	TGTGCCAGCAGCTTAGGACCGGGCGTTGGCGAGCAGTACTTC	CASSLGPGVGEQYF
TRBV27	NA	NA	TRBJ2-2	TGTGCCAGCAGTCTCGGGTTTATTAACACCGGGGAGCTGTTTTTT	CASSLGFINTGELFF
TRBV6-2/TRBV6-3	NA	NA	TRBJ2-7	TGTGCCAGCAGCTCAGGGTCGGCGGGACGCCCCTACGAGCAGTACTTC	CASSSGSAGRPYEQYF
TRBV5-1	NA	NA	TRBJ2-7	TGCGCCAGCAGCTTTTCCGGGGGAGTCACCTACGAGCAGTACTTC	CASSFSGGVTYEQYF
TRBV19	TRBD1	NA	TRBJ1-1	TGTGCCAGTAGGCAGACAGGGGGTGAAGCTTTCTTT	CASRQTGGEAFF
TRBV24-1	TRBD1	NA	TRBJ2-1	TGTGCCACCAGTGATACAGGGGTCAGCTCCTACAATGAGCAGTTCTTC	CATSDTGVSSYNEQFF
TRBV19	TRBD1	NA	TRBJ1-6	TGTGCCAGTAGGAGGACAGGGGGAGACAATTCACCCCTCCACTTT	CASRRTGGDNSPLHF
TRBV19	NA	NA	TRBJ2-3	TGTGCCAGTAGTATAGGGGGCGGGAACACAGATACGCAGTATTTT	CASSIGGGNTDTQYF
TRBV3-1/TRBV3-2	NA	NA	TRBJ2-4	TGTGCCAGCAGCCAAGAACGGGGCCGTACAGCCAAAAACATTCAGTACTTC	CASSQERGRTAKNIQYF
TRBV9	NA	once	TRBJ2-2	TGTGCCAGCAGCGTAGGGTCTCGGCTGAACACCGGGGAGCTGTTTTTT	CASSVGSRLNTGELFF
TRBV19	NA	NA	TRBJ1-2	TGTGCCAGTAGTGTAACACTGAGCGATGGCTACACCTTC	CASSVTLSDGYTF
TRBV5-1	TRBD1	once	TRBJ2-4	TGCGCCAGCAGCTTGGAGGCAGGGGGCGAGTTAAACATTCAGTACTTC	CASSLEAGGELNIQYF
TRBV5-6	TRBD1	once	TRBJ2-7	TGTGCCAGCAGCGATGACAGGGTACGCTACGAGCAGTACTTC	CASSDDRVRYEQYF
TRBV5-1	NA	few	TRBJ1-5	TGCGCCAGCAGCTTGGACGGCTTCTCTAATCAGCCCCAGCATTTT	CASSLDGFSNQPQHF
TRBV28	TRBD1	NA	TRBJ1-1	TGTGCCAGCAGCTCTAGACAGGGGGCAGCTGAAGCTTTCTTT	CASSSRQGAAEAFF
TRBV29-1	TRBD1	NA	TRBJ2-3	TGCAGCGTTGATCGACAGGGAACAGATACGCAGTATTTT	CSVDRQGTDTQYF
TRBV6-2/TRBV6-3	NA	NA	TRBJ2-7	TGTGCCAGCAGTTACTCCACAGGGACCGTAGGGTACGAGCAGTACTTC	CASSYSTGTVGYEQYF
TRBV5-1	NA	NA	TRBJ1-5	TGCGCCAGCAGCTTGGTTGGGCCCAATCAGCCCCAGCATTTT	CASSLVGPNQPQHF
TRBV5-4	NA	NA	TRBJ1-2	TGTGCCAGCAGCACATTGGAGGGGCAGGGACGGAGGGAGACCTATGGCTACACCTTC	CASSTLEGQGRRETYGYTF
TRBV5-1	NA	NA	TRBJ1-1	TGCGCCAGCAGCGCTAGCCCTGTACGGGACACTGAAGCTTTCTTT	CASSASPVRDTEAFF
TRBV6-5	NA	NA	TRBJ1-2	TGTGCCAGCAGCCAAGACACCGTCTATGGCTACACCTTC	CASSQDTVYGYTF
TRBV19	NA	once	TRBJ2-3	TGTGCCAGTAGTCTCGGGGCTCGCACAGATACGCAGTATTTT	CASSLGARTDTQYF
TRBV5-4	NA	few	TRBJ2-1	TGTGCCAGCAGCTTGTCGGGGGGCGTACCTTTCAATGAGCAGTTCTTC	CASSLSGGVPFNEQFF
TRBV4-2	NA	once	TRBJ2-5	TGTGCCTCCGGGGAGGTCACCCAGTACTTC	CASGEVTQYF